This T cell receptor (beta chain) derives from a study of monozygotic twins with inflammatory bowel disease (dated by TCRdb to between 2018 and 2020). Regarding the research as a whole: The complete study included about 28 monozygotic twin pairs: 19 IBD-discordant Danish pairs and nine German pairs, of which four were IBD-concordant and five were IBD-discordant. The search for disease-associated traits relied mainly on comparing, within discordant pairs, IBD patients with their genetically identical healthy co-twins. Each individual had, on average, about 151 000 unique TCRalpha sequences and 181 000 unique TCRbeta sequences available for analysis. Results and caveats for the whole study, not just this receptor: The results gave no support for a single strong signal or clonotype linked to IBD. TCRbeta repertoire diversity, by inverse Simpson index, was decreased in IBD patients compared with their healthy co-twins. Compared with healthy twins, IBD patients shared fewer clonotypes with other individuals, and the difference was most pronounced in patients with signs of disease activity. Differing immunosuppressive treatments among patients may have added background noise and inter-individual variability to the repertoires. Distinction between different T cell subtypes could not be achieved in the analysis. Repertoire similarity did not differ between concordant and discordant twins, which could be due to limited statistical power.

Receptor libraries were prepared by 5' RACE. Each TCR library was prepared from 3,500 to 4,500 ng of total RNA. For each sample, cDNA was synthesized in eight separate reactions using SMARTScribe reverse transcriptase. During cDNA synthesis, unique molecular identifiers containing a 6-nucleotide sample barcode were introduced by template switching. Two nested PCRs of about 15 and 9 cycles amplified the TCRalpha and TCRbeta cDNA, and bead purification followed each PCR. Before amplification, the cDNA was treated with uracil DNA-glycosylase and purified using the QIAquick PCR purification kit. The second PCR added Illumina TruSeq-compatible adapters along with sample-specific barcodes. Library quality and concentration were assessed using TapeStation and Qubit, and about 4.7 ng of each library was pooled. The pooled libraries were sequenced with 2 x 100 bp reads and custom sequencing primers on an Illumina HiSeq2500 single-index Rapid Run. In the source study's methods: PCR and sequencing errors were corrected by UMI-based consensus assembly using MiGEC version 1.2.6. MiXCR version 2.1.1 was used for V(D)J alignment, clonotype assembly and CDR3 extraction. To normalise gene usage, clonotype sharing and MAIT/NKT TCR abundance, the analysis used the top 1000, 10 000 and 20 000 clonotypes per sample. Diversity was computed as the inverse Simpson index with the vegan R package after downsampling to 27 000 UMIs. Statistical testing used paired Mann-Whitney U tests on the discordant twin pairs and applied Benjamini-Hochberg correction for multiple testing. Reprocessed by TCRdb, the reads give a single entry per CDR3 protein sequence, without DNA. For this entry, the V and J calls and clone size follow TCRdb and not the study's own pipeline. This sample's records show about 110,000 distinct CDR3 sequences. Of the sample, 12% is held by the ten largest clones.

An approximately 2.5 ml peripheral blood sample was drawn into PAXgene tubes per donor and stored at -80°C. Total RNA was isolated from whole blood with the PAXgene blood miRNA kit on an automated QIAcube, without T cell sorting. Peripheral blood from monozygotic twin pairs concordant or discordant for inflammatory bowel disease was subjected to deep TCRalpha and TCRbeta repertoire profiling with unique molecular barcoding. For every twin pair, smoking habits were documented, and each individual was categorised as a current, former or never smoker. With regard to this clonotype: Its antigen has not been determined.

CDR1 SGHVS and CDR2 FNYEAQ are derived from the germline V gene. Including the terminal cysteine and phenylalanine, the CDR3 comprises 13 residues. No DNA is recorded. Sequenced input: blood. The chain couples TRBV7-6 to TRBJ1-6. The sequence was obtained from a human donor with ulcerative colitis or Crohn's disease, or a healthy co-twin of an affected twin (not recorded which). CDR3 reads: CASRQDHYSPLHF.